Listed below are T cell receptor beta chains from one sample, sequenced in a study of T cells after posttransplantation cyclophosphamide. Produced via immunoSEQ multiplex PCR; TCRdb's table is partial and in-frame only. The sample holds about 10,000 clones; around 80% are singletons and the top ten take under 7%. The material sequenced was PBMCs, taken after allogeneic stem cell transplant with posttransplant cyclophosphamide. These receptors all come from a female patient in her 50s who received an allogeneic stem cell transplant from a related donor, was CMV-positive, and had no GVHD. The T cells may come from the graft donor. The CDR3 runs from the conserved cysteine through the conserved F or W. The order of the fields is CDR3 DNA, CDR3 protein, V gene, D gene, J gene, clone size. D genes are given only for firm matches. Only some rows state a clone size, as once, few, many or a class for expanded clones.

TGTGCCAGCAGTATGACTAGCGGGGGCTACGAGCAGTACTTC,CASSMTSGGYEQYF,TRBV6-1,TRBD2,TRBJ2-7,-
TGTGCCAGCAGTGGTATGCTGGGACTAGCGGTCGAGACCCAGTACTTC,CASSGMLGLAVETQYF,TRBV2,TRBD2,TRBJ2-5,-
TGTGCCAGCTCACCAGGCGAGGGCGAGCAGTACTTC,CASSPGEGEQYF,TRBV18,-,TRBJ2-7,once
TGTGCCAGCTCACCACGGGACAGGGTCAATGAGCAGTTCTTC,CASSPRDRVNEQFF,TRBV18,TRBD1,TRBJ2-1,-
TGTGCCAGCAGTTACTCGCAGGGGCCGGGAGAAAAACTGTTTTTT,CASSYSQGPGEKLFF,TRBV6-5,-,TRBJ1-4,-
TGCGCCAGCAGCCTCTTCCAGGGACTGTTGCTCCACTTT,CASSLFQGLLLHF,TRBV4-1,-,TRBJ1-6,-
TGTGCCAGCAGCGTAAGGGGGAACACTGAAGCTTTCTTT,CASSVRGNTEAFF,TRBV9,-,TRBJ1-1,few
TGTGCCAGCAGTAGGGGGACAGCTAATTACAATGAGCAGTTCTTC,CASSRGTANYNEQFF,TRBV7-9,TRBD1,TRBJ2-1,-
TGTGCCAGCAGCCCGGACAGGGGGCAATATGGCTACACCTTC,CASSPDRGQYGYTF,TRBV14,TRBD1,TRBJ1-2,-
TGTGCCAGCAGCCAAGCGTTCAGGGGAGCGGATCAGCCCCAGCATTTT,CASSQAFRGADQPQHF,TRBV4-2,-,TRBJ1-5,-
TGTGCCAGCAGCCGGGAGATAGCTGACACAGATACGCAGTATTTT,CASSREIADTDTQYF,TRBV6-1,-,TRBJ2-3,-
TGTGCCAGCAGCTTAAACTTTTTAGCGGGGGGGGACAATGAGCAGTTCTTC,CASSLNFLAGGDNEQFF,TRBV7-9,TRBD2,TRBJ2-1,-
TGCGCCAGCAGCCAAGAGTCGCGGCGGGGGGGGGCCCAGTACTTC,CASSQESRRGGAQYF,TRBV4-1,TRBD2,TRBJ2-5,-
TGTGCCAGCAGTGAAGCGGGGGCCTACTACAATGAGCAGTTCTTC,CASSEAGAYYNEQFF,TRBV2,-,TRBJ2-1,-
TGTGCCAGCAGCTTAGCAGGCGAGTACACTGAAGCTTTCTTT,CASSLAGEYTEAFF,TRBV11-2,-,TRBJ1-1,-
TGTGCCAGCAGCCAAACAGGGTTGGGAGAGACCCAGTACTTC,CASSQTGLGETQYF,TRBV7-2,-,TRBJ2-5,-
TGTGCCAGCAGTCCTAACAGGGGCAGGAGGGAGACCCAGTACTTC,CASSPNRGRRETQYF,TRBV5-6,TRBD1,TRBJ2-5,-
TGTGCCACCGCCAGCAGGTCGCTTCAGCCCCAGCATTTT,CATASRSLQPQHF,TRBV15,-,TRBJ1-5,-
TGTGCCAGCCAGGGGGATAGCACCGGGGAGCTGTTTTTT,CASQGDSTGELFF,TRBV6-4,TRBD1,TRBJ2-2,-
TGCAGCGTTGAACCGCAGGGTCGGCACGAGCAGTACTTC,CSVEPQGRHEQYF,TRBV29-1,-,TRBJ2-7,-
TGTGCCAGCAGCCCCGGACAGGGCCTTGGCTACACCTTC,CASSPGQGLGYTF,TRBV7-9,TRBD1,TRBJ1-2,-
TGTGCCAGCAGTACCCTAGCGGGGGGGCAAAATGAGCAGTTCTTC,CASSTLAGGQNEQFF,TRBV6-5,TRBD2,TRBJ2-1,-
TGTGCCAGCAGTTCCACAGGGTTGCAGCCCCAGCATTTT,CASSSTGLQPQHF,TRBV28,-,TRBJ1-5,-
TGTGTCATTGGGGTACAGGGGCCCCAGGGGGAGCAGTACTTC,CVIGVQGPQGEQYF,TRBV6-6,TRBD1,TRBJ2-7,-
TGTGCCAGCAGCGTAGGAACAGGCAGCTCCTACAATGAGCAGTTCTTC,CASSVGTGSSYNEQFF,TRBV9,-,TRBJ2-1,-
TGTGCCAGCCGGGACAGGGTTAATTACGAGCAGTACTTC,CASRDRVNYEQYF,TRBV25-1,TRBD1,TRBJ2-7,-
TGCGCCAGCAGGGCCACAGGGGGTGGATACACCGGGGAGCTGTTTTTT,CASRATGGGYTGELFF,TRBV5-1,TRBD1,TRBJ2-2,few
TGTGCCAGTAGTATACAGGGGATGAGCAATCAGCCCCAGCATTTT,CASSIQGMSNQPQHF,TRBV19,-,TRBJ1-5,-
TGTGCCTGGGCCCCCGGCAGGCAAGAGACCCAGTACTTC,CAWAPGRQETQYF,TRBV30,-,TRBJ2-5,-
TGTGCCAGCAGCAACGACAGGGGGCTGTACTATGGCTACACCTTC,CASSNDRGLYYGYTF,TRBV11-2,TRBD1,TRBJ1-2,-
TGTGCCAGCAGCGGCAGGGGATTTCCCTCTGGAAACACCATATATTTT,CASSGRGFPSGNTIYF,TRBV7-2,-,TRBJ1-3,-
TGTGCCAGCAGTGTTCTGGGGGCGAGAGACACCGGGGAGCTGTTTTTT,CASSVLGARDTGELFF,TRBV2,-,TRBJ2-2,-